A single sample gave rise to the 20 T cell receptor beta chains below, sequenced in a study of breast tumors, draining lymph nodes, adjacent tissues listed by TCRdb under 2016. The library was produced with multiplex PCR. TCRdb shows the sequencer as Illumina HiSeq 2000. TCRdb redid the processing of the public reads, applying fastp at Q25 and MiXCR, and retained in-frame beta chains. Rows with one shared CDR3 protein collapse into an entry with the most common genes and DNA. The sample yields approximately 120,000 distinct CDR3 sequences; 21% were counted once. The ten largest clones capture 2.2% of the sample. Lymph node samples came from the axillary draining lymph nodes of breast cancer patients. Sequencing was done on a sample of axillary lymph node tissue. The receptors were gathered from a female donor with breast cancer. Some clones in this sample may be carry-over from other donors' samples.

This clonotype has only a few counts. A read error is possible here, since a much larger clone lies one base away. Since the CDR3 does not end with the conserved phenylalanine or tryptophan, this likely comes from a read error. J is TRBJ2-3 and V is TRBV20-1, with 8 positions matching TRBD2. J gave up 2 bases and V 3 bases, and 7 bases lay outside the gene matches. The germline gives CDR1 DFQATT, CDR2 SNEGSKA (reference sequence). The CDR3 consists of 15 residues. CDR3 sequence: CSASSGNALTDTQYS. CDR3 bases: TGCAGTGCTAGTAGCGGGAACGCCCTCACAGATACGCAGTATTCT.

The V call is TRBV25-1, the J call TRBJ2-7; 14 bases match TRBD2. Germline loops: CDR1 MGHDK, CDR2 SYGVNS. The CDR3 is 12 amino acids. V gave up 8 bases and J gave up 6 bases; unmatched junction bases: 0. CDR3 nucleotide sequence: TGTGCCAGCGGACTAGCGGGAGGCGAGCAGTACTTC. This sequence encodes CASGLAGGEQYF.

This clonotype came up many times. The chain has TRBV7-8 and TRBJ2-6; tentatively, D is TRBD1 (5 bases). The germline V and J ends were trimmed by 5 bases and 0 bases, with 17 bases remaining between them. This CDR3 has 18 residues. Looked up from germline, CDR1 is SGHVS and CDR2 is FQNEAQ. CDR3 DNA sequence: TGTGCCAGCAGCCTGAGACCAACAGGACGCTCTGGGGCCAACGTCCTGACTTTC. As protein: CASSLRPTGRSGANVLTF.

This clonotype was picked up many times. V is TRBV12-3 or TRBV12-4 and J is TRBJ1-6, with 7 positions matching TRBD1. The V segment lost 8 bases and the J segment 7 bases; nucleotides outside the gene matches: 8. The CDR3 is made up of 14 amino acids. The CDR3 DNA reads as TGTGCCAGCGGAGGGGGCCCAGGGAATTCACCCCTCCACTTT. Translating it yields CASGGGPGNSPLHF.

This clonotype was detected ten times or more. The chain joins TRBV5-1 to TRBJ2-1; 7 bases agree with TRBD1. The CDR3 sequence is 17 residues long. The V segment lost 0 bases and the J segment 6 bases; nucleotides outside the gene matches: 12. Looked up from germline, CDR1 is SGHRS and CDR2 is YFSETQ. This CDR3 is CASSLALGTAEVNEQFF. The DNA of the CDR3 is TGCGCCAGCAGCTTGGCCCTGGGGACAGCGGAGGTCAATGAGCAGTTCTTC.

This clonotype showed up many times. V and J are TRBV19 and TRBJ2-7, with D unclear. CDR3 size: 11 residues. V was shortened by 3 bases and J by 4 bases, with 4 bases between the two germline ends. CDR1 and CDR2 from the germline V gene are LNHDA and SQIVND (reference sequence). CDR3 region: CASSMGYEQYF. The CDR3 DNA reads TGTGCCAGTAGTATGGGATACGAGCAGTACTTC. The entire variable domain, with the rest obtained from reference TRBV19 and TRBJ2-7, is as follows: DGGITQSPKYLFRKEGQNVTLSCEQNLNHDAMYWYRQDPGQGLRLIYYSQIVNDFQKGDIAEGYSVSREKKESFPLTVTSAQKNPTAFYLCASSMGYEQYFGPGTRLTVT.

This clonotype has a count of ten or more. This sequence joins TRBV4-1 and TRBJ2-3; D not certain. Germline values: CDR1 MGHRA, CDR2 YSYEKL. This CDR3 is 17 amino acids long. Deletions cut 1 base from V and 0 bases from J, with 14 bases between. CDR3 coding DNA: TGCGCCAGCAGCCAAGCGAGGACGATCCCTAGCACAGATACGCAGTATTTT. Translating gives CASSQARTIPSTDTQYF.

This clonotype appeared many times. The chain joins TRBV7-3 to TRBJ2-7; weak D call: TRBD2 (6 bases). Germline CDR1 SGHTA, CDR2 FQGTGA. Trimming cost V 5 bases and J 3 bases, with 17 bases left between them. This CDR3 comprises 15 residues. The chain's CDR3 is CASSQEAGSGYEQYF. CDR3 DNA: TGTGCCAGCAGCCAGGAGGCGGGATCGGGCTACGAGCAGTACTTC.

This clonotype was counted a few times. As DNA, the CDR3 is TGTGCCAGCAGTTTGCGGGACCGCAATGAGCAGTTCTTC. Encoded protein: CASSLRDRNEQFF. This chain uses TRBV27 with TRBJ2-1; TRBD2 is a possible D gene (6 bases). This CDR3 spans 13 amino acids. CDR1 is MNHEY and CDR2 is SMNVEV in the germline V gene (reference sequence). The V end lost 3 bases, the J end lost 6 bases, and 9 bases lay between the germline ends.

To note about this clonotype: A much larger clone lies one base from this, so it may be a read error. This chain joins TRBV5-6 and TRBJ2-1; 10 positions agree with TRBD2. The CDR3 sequence is 20 residues long. The V segment lost 5 bases and the J segment 3 bases; nucleotides outside the gene matches: 20. CDR1 SGHDT and CDR2 YYEEEE come from the germline V gene. The CDR3 protein is CASSPTGYLASGSHYNEQFF. The CDR3 region has the DNA TGTGCCAGCAGTCCCACAGGGTATTTGGCTAGCGGGAGCCACTACAATGAGCAGTTCTTC.

In this sample, this clonotype turned up a few times. V usage is TRBV19 and J usage is TRBJ2-2; TRBD2 matches 14 bases. CDR1 is LNHDA and CDR2 is SQIVND in the germline V gene (reference sequence). This CDR3 region has 17 residues. The V segment lost 10 bases and the J segment 3 bases; nucleotides outside the gene matches: 10. The CDR3 nucleotides read TGTGCCACCGGGACTAGCGGGAGAGGGTTGGACACCGGGGAGCTGTTTTTT. Its protein is CATGTSGRGLDTGELFF.

This clonotype was picked up a small number of times. This chain uses TRBV28 with TRBJ2-1, with TRBD2 as a possible D gene (5 bases). Germline V gene sequence: CDR1 MDHEN, CDR2 SYDVKM. Trimming shortened V by 8 bases and J by 6 bases, and 14 bases separated the two germline ends. The CDR3 sequence is 13 residues long. The CDR3 region has the DNA TGTGCCAGCGGAGCGGTACCGTCCAATGAGCAGTTCTTC. It translates to CASGAVPSNEQFF. Filled out from reference TRBV28 and TRBJ2-1, the complete variable domain reads DVKVTQSSRYLVKRTGEKVFLECVQDMDHENMFWYRQDPGLGLRLIYFSYDVKMKEKGDIPEGYSVSREKKERFSLILESASTNQTSMYLCASGAVPSNEQFFGPGTRLTVL.

This clonotype appeared many times. The chain links TRBV27 to TRBJ2-1, with 7 bases identical to TRBD2. The ends lost 8 bases at V and 5 bases at J; junction bases unmatched: 9. There are 14 residues in the CDR3. The V gene's germline CDR1 is MNHEY and CDR2 SMNVEV (reference sequence). The CDR3 DNA reads as TGTGCCAGCCGACAATCCGGACTAGACAATGAGCAGTTCTTC. Protein: CASRQSGLDNEQFF.

This clonotype was seen ten or more times. The CDR3 is CASSPPSSYEQYF. Written as DNA, the CDR3 is TGTGCCAGCAGTCCGCCATCATCCTACGAGCAGTACTTC. This rearrangement joins TRBV12-3 or TRBV12-4 to TRBJ2-7, with D uncertain. V dropped 5 bases and J dropped 1 base, with 9 bases sitting between them. This CDR3 spans 13 amino acids.

This clonotype was picked up many times. The chain couples TRBV4-2 to TRBJ1-4; 7 bases agree with TRBD1. Germline V lookup: CDR1 LGHNA, CDR2 YNFKEQ. Trimming cost V 1 base and J 4 bases; bases outside gene matches: 9. The CDR3 is made up of 17 amino acids. CDR3 DNA: TGTGCCAGCAGCCAAGCATTGGGGGACAGCGATAATGAAAAACTGTTTTTT. It encodes CASSQALGDSDNEKLFF.

The chain joins TRBV20-1 to TRBJ2-7, with 9 bases that match TRBD1. The V segment lost 5 bases and the J segment 5 bases; nucleotides outside the gene matches: 10. This CDR3 region has 14 residues. CDR1 is DFQATT, CDR2 SNEGSKA, per germline (reference sequence). CDR3 sequence: CSAPTGTGTHEQYF. The CDR3, as DNA: TGCAGTGCTCCAACCGGGACAGGGACCCACGAGCAGTACTTC.

This clonotype was counted ten times or more. The rearrangement joins TRBV3-1 to TRBJ2-2; D not resolved. V was clipped by 2 bases and J by 1 base, with 11 bases between them. The CDR3 loop spans 16 amino acids. The germline V gene has CDR1 LGHDT and CDR2 YNNKEL (reference sequence). CDR3 DNA: TGTGCCAGCAGCCAACAAGGGTTGTTGAACACCGGGGAGCTGTTTTTT. Translation: CASSQQGLLNTGELFF. The variable domain in full, with the rest retrieved from reference TRBV3-1 and TRBJ2-2, is DTAVSQTPKYLVTQMGNDKSIKCEQNLGHDTMYWYKQDSKKFLKIMFSYNNKELIINETVPNRFSPKSPDKAHLNLHINSLELGDSAVYFCASSQQGLLNTGELFFGEGSRLTVL.

This clonotype was recorded at least ten times. V is TRBV7-9 and J is TRBJ1-4, with D perhaps TRBD1 (5 bases). Trimming cost V 5 bases and J 4 bases, with 17 bases left between them. This CDR3 region has 16 residues. In germline, CDR1 is SEHNR, CDR2 FQNEAQ (reference sequence). DNA of the CDR3: TGTGCCAGCAGCCCAACCTTGGGGGGGATTAATGAAAAACTGTTTTTT. This gives the protein CASSPTLGGINEKLFF.

This clonotype was counted many times. The chain has TRBV28 and TRBJ2-7; perhaps TRBD1 as D (6 bases). CDR3 length: 11 amino acids. Per germline, CDR1 MDHEN and CDR2 SYDVKM. Trimming pared 7 bases from V and 9 bases from J, leaving 13 bases between. The CDR3 sequence is CASNSRGMQYF. For the CDR3, the DNA is TGTGCCAGCAACAGTAGGGGGATGCAGTACTTC.

At least ten counts were recorded for this clonotype. CDR3 protein: CASSPRPKTGGEDYTF. For the CDR3, the DNA is TGTGCCAGCAGCCCCCGCCCAAAAACAGGGGGCGAGGACTACACCTTC. The chain is built from TRBV11-2 and TRBJ1-2, with 9 bases that match TRBD1. The CDR3 is 16 residues long. V dropped 5 bases and J dropped 10; count of bases not matched to a gene: 17. The germline V gene has CDR1 SGHAT and CDR2 FQNNGV.